One T cell receptor (beta chain) is described in this entry. As yet, its antigen is unknown. The PCR was carried out with 60 Vbeta primers and 13 Jbeta primers. Assay: immunoSEQ multiplex PCR; the TCRdb copy retains only in-frame clones and omits some. Among around 150,000 clones, approximately 81% were seen once, and the ten largest hold 2% to 2.5%. Healthy bone marrow donors made up the donors. This sample is part of a study of cytomegalovirus exposure and HLA in healthy donors. In the study overall: In an earlier analysis, 90 million to 120 million unique TCR beta sequences were found from some 200 million T cells.

The study's findings and limits: Rarity marked most TCR sequences, yet some public TCRs occurred in many donors. In a later analysis, V- and J-gene trimming of beta chains associated with a DCLRE1C missense variant, replicated independently.

Trimming pared 3 bases from V and 3 bases from J, leaving 13 bases between. The V gene's germline CDR1 is MDHEN and CDR2 SYDVKM. This CDR3 comprises 15 residues. The specimen was PBMCs. This chain connects TRBV28 to TRBJ2-3, with D possibly matching TRBD2 (6 bases). The receptor's source is a man aged 18-30 years in good health and CMV-seropositive. CDR3 sequence (DNA): TGTGCCAGCAGTTTGATAGGACGGGGGACAGATACGCAGTATTTT. This gives the protein CASSLIGRGTDTQYF. The full variable domain, in which reference TRBV28 and TRBJ2-3 provide the parts outside the CDR3, is DVKVTQSSRYLVKRTGEKVFLECVQDMDHENMFWYRQDPGLGLRLIYFSYDVKMKEKGDIPEGYSVSREKKERFSLILESASTNQTSMYLCASSLIGRGTDTQYFGPGTRLTVL.